This T cell receptor beta chain derives from a study of a mutant IDH1 vaccine in newly diagnosed glioma (dated by TCRdb to the early 2020s). Describing the broader study: Across visits V03 through V10, patients got a total of eight vaccinations, given in weeks 1, 3, 5, 7, 11, 15, 19 and 23. Vaccination began 4-6 weeks after radiotherapy alone, or alongside temozolomide cycles in the chemotherapy-containing groups. Peripheral blood was collected at six visits: V03 (baseline), V05, V07, V10, V12 and V13. Longitudinal TCRB deep sequencing was done for 25 to 30 treated patients, wherever samples were available for exploratory analyses. Of the roughly 31 treated patients, roughly 60% were male and approximately 40% were female, and the mean age was approximately 40 years. Prior to enrollment, patients had been given standard therapy consisting of radiotherapy alone, temozolomide alone, or radiochemotherapy with temozolomide, with the combination given to most patients.

In the paper's terms, the time point label means: week 5, during vaccination. Every vaccine dose consisted of 300 ug of a 20-mer mutant IDH1 peptide in Montanide, administered subcutaneously together with topical imiquimod. The donors had newly diagnosed IDH1-mutant astrocytomas of WHO grade 3 or 4 that showed loss of nuclear ATRX. The samples were drawn from NOA16, a multicentre, single-arm, open-label phase I trial in Germany that tested a mutant IDH1 peptide vaccine in humans for the first time. The DNeasy Blood and Tissue Kit was used to extract genomic DNA from EDTA blood for TCRB sequencing. What the authors observed across the whole study: The authors noted that analyses of patient blood samples could not be reproduced because of sample limitations. Pseudoprogression seemed to be unrelated to changes in the top peripheral T cell clonotypes found by TCRB sequencing. Immune responses induced by the vaccine were seen in more than 85% of patients across multiple MHC alleles. Availability determined which PBMC samples were chosen for TCRB deep sequencing.

At the junction V is shortened by 6 bases and J by 2 bases, with 11 bases in between. From the cysteine up to the phenylalanine, the CDR3 has a length of 14 residues. Only the CDR3 DNA is retained, 42 bases long and in frame from the first base. CDR1 is given as MNHNS and CDR2 as SASEGT, both from the germline V gene. Library preparation employed the immunoSEQ multiplex PCR assay. Following the manufacturer's protocol, the hsTCRB Kit was used to amplify rearranged TCR beta chain sequences. An Illumina MiSeq was used to sequence the TCRB libraries. Per the source publication's procedure: The proprietary platform of the kit vendor was used for demultiplexing, trimming and gene mapping. TCRdb took over this immuneACCESS table, retaining in-frame rearrangements with V and J assigned. Such tables are incomplete; in checked studies, under half of the missing clones stem from an unresolved V gene, and the remainder is unexplained. V and J calls and clone size follow that table, whereas D and trimming were derived from the DNA. The sample yields over 50,000 clones; 70% to 90% were counted once. The top ten clonotypes cover roughly 5.1% of the sample.

Details on this clone: It has no known antigen specificity. Nothing much larger sits one base from this clone, and base qualities are not available.

The sequencing used PBMCs, collected from a glioma patient whose treatment included an IDH1 peptide vaccine. The TCR originated in a woman aged 40 to 55 with glioma. The chain is made from TRBV6-1 and TRBJ1-3; tentative D gene TRBD1, with 6 bases matching. The CDR3 amino acid sequence is: CASRVRGTGNTIYF. The nucleotide sequence is TGTGCCAGCAGGGTCAGGGGAACTGGAAACACCATATATTTT.